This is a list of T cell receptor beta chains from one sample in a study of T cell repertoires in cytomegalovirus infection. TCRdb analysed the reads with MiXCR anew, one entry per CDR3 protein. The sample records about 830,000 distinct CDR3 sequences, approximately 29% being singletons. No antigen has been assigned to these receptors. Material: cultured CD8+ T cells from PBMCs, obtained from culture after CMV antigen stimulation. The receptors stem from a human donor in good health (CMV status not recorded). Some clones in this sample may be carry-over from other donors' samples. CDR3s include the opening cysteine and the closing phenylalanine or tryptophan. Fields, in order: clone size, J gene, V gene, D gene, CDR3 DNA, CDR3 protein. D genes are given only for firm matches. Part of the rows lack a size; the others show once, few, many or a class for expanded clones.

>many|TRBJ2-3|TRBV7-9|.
TGTGCCAGCAGCTCTGAGTTGATTGACGGATCGCGCACAGATACGCAGTATTTT
CASSSELIDGSRTDTQYF
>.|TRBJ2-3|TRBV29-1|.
TGCAGCGTTATGATAGGCGGCCCAGATACGCAGTATTTT
CSVMIGGPDTQYF
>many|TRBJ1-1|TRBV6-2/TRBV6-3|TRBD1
TGTGCCAGCAGCCGACAGGGAATAGAAGCTTTCTTT
CASSRQGIEAFF
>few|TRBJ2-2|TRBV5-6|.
TGTGCCAGCAGCCCTCTTCTGACTGAGAACACCGGGGAGCTGTTTTTT
CASSPLLTENTGELFF
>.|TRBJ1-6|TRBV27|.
TGTGCCAGCAGTTTAAGGCCCCTGGGGACCCTCCACTTT
CASSLRPLGTLHF
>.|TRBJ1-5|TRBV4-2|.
TGTGCCAGCAGCCAACCTCACGGGAGTCAGCCCCAGCATTTT
CASSQPHGSQPQHF
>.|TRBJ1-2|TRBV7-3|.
TGTGCCAGCTCCTCCACCAGGACAGACAAATCAATCTACACCTTC
CASSSTRTDKSIYTF
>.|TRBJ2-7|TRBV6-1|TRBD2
TGTGCCAGCAGTGAAGAGGGAGGGGAGGGAGAGCAGTACTTC
CASSEEGGEGEQYF
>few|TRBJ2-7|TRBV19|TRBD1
TGTGCCAGTAGAACCAACAGGGGTGAGCAGTACTTC
CASRTNRGEQYF
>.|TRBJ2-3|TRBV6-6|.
TGTGCCAGCAGTAGTTCTGGGGAAATATCAGATACGCAGTATTTT
CASSSSGEISDTQYF
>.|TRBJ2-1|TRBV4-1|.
TGCGCCAGCAGCCTTTCCTCCCAACCGGGGGACGAGCAGTTCTTC
CASSLSSQPGDEQFF
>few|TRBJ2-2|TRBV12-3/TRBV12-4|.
TGTGCCAGCAGTTTAGATGGGTGGAACACCGGGGAGCTGTTTTTT
CASSLDGWNTGELFF
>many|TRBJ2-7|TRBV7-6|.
TGTGCCAGCAGCTTAGGGGAGGACGGTTACGAGCAGTACTTC
CASSLGEDGYEQYF
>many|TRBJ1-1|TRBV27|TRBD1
TGTGCCAGCAGTTTAATAGGGGGCAACACTGAAGCTTTCTTT
CASSLIGGNTEAFF
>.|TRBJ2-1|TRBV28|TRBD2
TGTGCCAGCAGTCCCCAATTTGCTAGCGGGGGGGCCTCGTACAATGAGCAGTTCTTC
CASSPQFASGGASYNEQFF
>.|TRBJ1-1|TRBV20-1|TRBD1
TGCAGTGCTAGAGCACGGACAGGGTACGGCACTGAAGCTTTCTTT
CSARARTGYGTEAFF
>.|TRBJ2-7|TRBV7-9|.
TGTGCCAGCAGCAGAGAAGAGCTGTACTTC
CASSREELYF
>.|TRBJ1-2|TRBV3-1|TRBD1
TGTGCCAGCAGCCAAGAGGGACAGGACTATGGCTACACCTTC
CASSQEGQDYGYTF
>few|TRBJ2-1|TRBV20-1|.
TGCAGTGCAGTCAGCTATCGGAGCTCCTACAATGAGCAGTTCTTC
CSAVSYRSSYNEQFF
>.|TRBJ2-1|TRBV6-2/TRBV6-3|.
TGTGCCAGCAGTACAATACTTATAGGGGGTCGGGGGGCCAACAATGAGCAGTTCTTC
CASSTILIGGRGANNEQFF
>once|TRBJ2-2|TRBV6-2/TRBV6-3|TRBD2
TGTGTCAGCAGACCCCTACTAGCGGGCACCGGGGAGCTGTTTTTT
CVSRPLLAGTGELFF
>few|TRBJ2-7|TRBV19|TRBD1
TGTGCCAGTAGTATGGCCGGGACAGGCTTCTACGAGCAGTACTTC
CASSMAGTGFYEQYF
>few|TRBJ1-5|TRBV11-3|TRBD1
TGTGCCAGCAGCGGGGAAACAGGGGGTTGGCAGCCCCAGCATTTT
CASSGETGGWQPQHF
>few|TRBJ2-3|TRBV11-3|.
TGTGCCAGCAGCTCCCGGACGGATAGCACAGATACGCAGTATTTT
CASSSRTDSTDTQYF
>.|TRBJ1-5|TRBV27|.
TGTGCCAGCAGGGGATACAGGGACGGAAGCAATCAGCCCCAGCATTTT
CASRGYRDGSNQPQHF
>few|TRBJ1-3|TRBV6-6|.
TGTGCCAGCTGGGAGTCCTCTGGAAACACCATATATTTT
CASWESSGNTIYF
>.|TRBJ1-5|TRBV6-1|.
TGTGCCAGCAGTGACAGGGAAATAGTCAGCAATCAGCCCCAGCATTTT
CASSDREIVSNQPQHF
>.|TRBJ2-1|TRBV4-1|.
TGCGCCAGCAGCCAAGATGTAAGGACAATGTTTTACAATGAGCAGTTCTTC
CASSQDVRTMFYNEQFF
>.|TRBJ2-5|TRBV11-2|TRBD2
TGTGCCAGCAGCCACCGACTAGCGGGGAATCTGTTATCCCAGTACTTC
CASSHRLAGNLLSQYF
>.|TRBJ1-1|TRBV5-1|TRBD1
TGCGCCAGCAGCTTTACAGGGGGCGCGAACACTGAAGCTTTCTTT
CASSFTGGANTEAFF
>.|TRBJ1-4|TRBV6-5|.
TGTGCCAGCAGTTACTCGATACAGGGCCCAAGGGGTGAAAAACTGTTTTTT
CASSYSIQGPRGEKLFF
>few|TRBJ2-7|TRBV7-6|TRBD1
TGTGCCAGCAGTTCCTACGGGACAGACGAAATTCTACCTGGGGAGCAGTACTTC
CASSSYGTDEILPGEQYF
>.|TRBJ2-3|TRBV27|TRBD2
TGTGCCAGCAGTTACCAGCGGGGGCGGGGAGATACGCAGTATTTT
CASSYQRGRGDTQYF
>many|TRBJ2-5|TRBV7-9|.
TGTGCCAGCACCCCCGAGGGGACGGAGACCCAGTACTTC
CASTPEGTETQYF
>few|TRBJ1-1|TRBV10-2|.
TGCGCCAGCACCAGGGTCGAGGTTTTCGGGAACACTGAAGCTTTCTTT
CASTRVEVFGNTEAFF
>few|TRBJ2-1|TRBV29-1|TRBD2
TGCAGCGTTGAAGCCCCTAGCGGGGTATACAATGAGCAGTTCTTC
CSVEAPSGVYNEQFF
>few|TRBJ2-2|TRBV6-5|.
TGTGCCAGCCGGAAGGAGGCAACGAACACCGGGGAGCTGTTTTTT
CASRKEATNTGELFF
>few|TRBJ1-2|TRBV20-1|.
TGCAGTGCTAGAGATGGGCCGGGACACAACTATGGCTACACCTTC
CSARDGPGHNYGYTF
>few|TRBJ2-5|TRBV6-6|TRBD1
TGTGCCAGCAGTTACTCCGACAGGGCTAAGCAAGAGACCCAGTACTTC
CASSYSDRAKQETQYF
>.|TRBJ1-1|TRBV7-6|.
TGTGCCAGCAGCTTGGCACCGGGGACGAACACTGAAGCTTTCTTT
CASSLAPGTNTEAFF
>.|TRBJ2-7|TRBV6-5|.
TGTGCCAGCAGTTACTCGTCCCCGGACGAGCAGTACTTC
CASSYSSPDEQYF
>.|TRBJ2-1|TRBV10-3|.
TGTGCCATCAGTGATGGCCGGGTCTACAATGAGCAGTTCTTC
CAISDGRVYNEQFF